These 2 T cell receptor beta chains originate from one sample sequenced in a study of blood T cell repertoires in COVID-19. Profiled with immunoSEQ multiplex PCR; TCRdb holds only in-frame clones, not every one. The sample contains approximately 220,000 clones, roughly nine tenths of which appear only once. Sequencing was carried out using peripheral blood. These receptors were obtained from a man in his forties or fifties with acute or convalescent COVID-19.

The chain recombines TRBV27 with TRBJ2-3, with 13 positions matching TRBD2. V shed 5 bases and J 10 bases; nucleotides not matched to a gene: 6. Germline CDR1 and CDR2: MNHEY and SMNVEV (reference sequence). The CDR3 loop spans 14 amino acids. The CDR3 spells CASSTQTSGRPQYF. Written as DNA, the CDR3 is TGTGCCAGCAGTACTCAGACTAGCGGGAGGCCGCAGTATTTT.

The gene calls are TRBV19 and TRBJ2-1; D may be TRBD1 (6 bases). The CDR3 loop spans 16 amino acids. Germline V gene lookup returns CDR1 LNHDA and CDR2 SQIVND (reference sequence). Trimming removed 1 base from V and 3 bases from J, with 13 bases in between. In nucleotides, the CDR3 is TGTGCCAGTAGTATAGTTAGGGGGTCGAACTACAATGAGCAGTTCTTC. It yields the protein CASSIVRGSNYNEQFF. Full variable domain (missing parts from reference TRBV19 and TRBJ2-1): DGGITQSPKYLFRKEGQNVTLSCEQNLNHDAMYWYRQDPGQGLRLIYYSQIVNDFQKGDIAEGYSVSREKKESFPLTVTSAQKNPTAFYLCASSIVRGSNYNEQFFGPGTRLTVL.